This paragraph covers one TCR beta chain sequence. One end of the junction does not line up with germline, which may come from a read error. These data belong to a study of CD4 and CD8 cells across lung adenocarcinoma regions. Samples came from patients with localized non-small cell lung adenocarcinoma. The CDR3 covers 18 residues. CDR1 and CDR2 from the germline V gene are MNHEY and SVGAGI. Each CDR3 protein gets one entry after TCRdb re-called the PCR reads with MiXCR. Among some 7,700 distinct CDR3 sequences listed, about 43% were seen once. The V and J genes are TRBV6-5 and TRBJ2-2; D is perhaps TRBD1 (8 bases). The sequence came from a male donor with lung adenocarcinoma. The CD4 and CD8 labels of this study may be unreliable. Material: CD4+ T cells from the margin of a lung tumor. The CDR3 reads CASSYTLRQGRGPGALYF. DNA of the CDR3: TGTGCCAGCAGTTACACGTTACGACAGGGGAGGGGACCCGGGGCGCTGTATTTT.